Shown below are 23 T cell receptor beta chains from a single sample sequenced in a study of CD8+ T cells in alopecia areata. The sequencing template was cDNA reverse transcribed from extracted RNA. Assay: immunoSEQ multiplex PCR; the TCRdb copy retains only in-frame clones and omits some. The data show about 64,000 clones, with around 46% seen just once and about a fifth held by the top ten. Treatment of the sample: oral pan-JAK inhibitor, 5-10 mg twice daily. The sequencing here drew on CD8+ T cells sorted from blood, taken at approximately week 36, from a patient treated with tofacitinib. Receptors were obtained from a human donor with alopecia areata.

The rearrangement joins TRBV5-1 to TRBJ2-1; D perhaps matches TRBD2 (5 bases). CDR1 SGHRS and CDR2 YFSETQ come from the germline V gene. CDR3 length equals 12 residues. V was pared by 3 bases and J by 9 bases, with 10 bases between. In DNA form, the CDR3 reads TGCGCCAGCAGCTGGACCGCGGGTGAGCAGTTCTTC. Amino acid sequence: CASSWTAGEQFF.

Note on this clone: Mismatch with germline at one junction end may stem from a read error. The chain uses TRBV5-1 and TRBJ1-1; D might be TRBD1 (5 bases). Germline-derived CDR1 and CDR2 are SGHRS and YFSETQ. The CDR3 is 12 amino acids. CDR3 region: CASSAGTLAAFF. Here the CDR3 DNA reads TGTGCCAGCAGTGCCGGGACCCTGGCCGCTTTCTTT.

The V gene is TRBV29-1, the J gene TRBJ2-1; no clear D gene. The V gene lost 6 bases and the J gene lost 8 bases, with 11 bases spanning the gap. Germline V gene sequence: CDR1 SQVTM, CDR2 ANQGSEA. The CDR3 has 11 amino acids. CDR3 sequence (DNA): TGCAGCGTATCGAGCGACTATGAGCAGTTCTTC. Translating gives CSVSSDYEQFF.

This clone was observed a handful of times. This chain joins TRBV6-5 and TRBJ2-3, with D possibly matching TRBD2 (5 bases). Trimming stripped 5 bases from V and 0 bases from J, with 12 bases between. Germline V gene data show CDR1 as MNHEY and CDR2 as SVGAGI. This CDR3 has 15 residues. The CDR3 DNA follows: TGTGCCAGCAGTCCTAGCATCTCTAGCACAGATACGCAGTATTTT. As protein: CASSPSISSTDTQYF.

The genes are TRBV25-1 and TRBJ2-5; unclear D gene. Germline V gene data show CDR1 as MGHDK and CDR2 as SYGVNS. V was trimmed by 8 bases and J by 5 bases, leaving 18 bases between them. There are 14 residues in the CDR3. The CDR3 spells CASGPDPVWETQYF. CDR3 in DNA: TGTGCCAGCGGTCCAGACCCGGTGTGGGAGACCCAGTACTTC.

The rearrangement joins TRBV27 to TRBJ2-5; 15 nucleotides line up with TRBD2. V lost 6 bases to trimming and J lost 4 bases; unmatched junction nucleotides: 0. In germline, CDR1 is MNHEY, CDR2 SMNVEV (reference sequence). This CDR3 is built from 14 residues. CDR3 region: CASRGLAGGETQYF. The CDR3 DNA is TGTGCCAGCAGGGGACTAGCGGGAGGAGAGACCCAGTACTTC.

The chain links TRBV15 to TRBJ1-1, with a weak D call TRBD1 (5 bases). The CDR3 has 11 residues. The V end was cut by 10 bases, the J end by 4 bases, with 10 bases between. From germline, CDR1 is LNHNV and CDR2 YYDKDF (reference sequence). The CDR3 protein is CASQGPTEAFF. The CDR3 nucleotides read TGTGCCAGCCAGGGCCCCACTGAAGCTTTCTTT.

This clone appeared a single time. The chain combines TRBV4-1 with TRBJ2-3, with 8 bases matching TRBD2. This CDR3 comprises 15 residues. Unmatched junction bases numbered 9, after V lost 6 bases and J lost 4 bases. Germline lookup yields CDR1 MGHRA and CDR2 YSYEKL. CDR3 residues: CASRPTSGPADTQYF. The CDR3 DNA follows: TGCGCCAGCAGACCTACTAGCGGACCTGCAGATACGCAGTATTTT.

This chain connects TRBV6-1 to TRBJ2-1; no clear D gene. Per the germline V gene, CDR1 is MNHNS and CDR2 is SASEGT. V was shortened by 2 bases and J by 9 bases, with 5 bases between the two germline ends. The CDR3 consists of 11 residues. Here the CDR3 DNA reads TGTGCCAGCAGTGAACTGTTTGAGCAGTTCTTC. Amino acid sequence: CASSELFEQFF.

V gene TRBV11-2 combines with J gene TRBJ2-7; TRBD1 aligns across 10 bases. The V gene's germline CDR1 is SGHAT and CDR2 FQNNGV. CDR3 size: 15 residues. V dropped 5 bases and J dropped 3; count of bases not matched to a gene: 7. This CDR3 reads CASSTGQGGFYEQYF. The DNA of the CDR3 is TGTGCCAGCAGCACCGGACAGGGGGGATTCTACGAGCAGTACTTC.

In this sample, this clone turned up a few times. The genes are TRBV29-1 and TRBJ2-5, with TRBD1 as a possible D gene (6 bases). Trimming removed 4 bases at V and 0 bases at J, with 6 bases between. The CDR3 contains 12 residues. From germline, CDR1 is SQVTM and CDR2 ANQGSEA. CDR3 amino acids: CSVGTDQETQYF. The CDR3 DNA is TGCAGCGTTGGGACAGACCAAGAGACCCAGTACTTC.

The V and J genes are TRBV7-9 and TRBJ1-1; D not resolved. The germline V gene encodes CDR1 SEHNR and CDR2 FQNEAQ (reference sequence). The CDR3 spans 12 residues. The germline V and J ends were trimmed by 7 bases and 1 base, with 7 bases remaining between them. CDR3 protein: CASTRGNTEAFF. The CDR3 nucleotides are TGTGCCAGCACCCGTGGGAACACTGAAGCTTTCTTT.

This clone was observed a handful of times. The genes are TRBV4-1 and TRBJ2-7, with TRBD2 matching 11 bases. After removal of 0 bases from V and 3 bases from J, the junction contained 7 bases not matched to a gene. The CDR3 has 17 amino acids. Germline V lookup: CDR1 MGHRA, CDR2 YSYEKL. The CDR3 protein is CASSQETGTSGHYEQYF. The CDR3 DNA sequence: TGCGCCAGCAGCCAAGAAACGGGGACTAGCGGCCACTACGAGCAGTACTTC.

The chain recombines TRBV7-9 with TRBJ2-4; 7 nucleotides match TRBD2. This CDR3 is built from 13 residues. The germline gives CDR1 SEHNR, CDR2 FQNEAQ (reference sequence). The V gene end was trimmed by 4 bases and the J gene end by 5 bases; junction bases not matched to a gene: 2. The CDR3 protein is CASSSGLENIQYF. As DNA, the CDR3 is TGTGCCAGCAGCTCCGGACTAGAAAACATTCAGTACTTC.

The genes are TRBV27 and TRBJ1-2; 8 bases map to TRBD1. The germline CDR1 and CDR2 sequences are MNHEY and SMNVEV (reference sequence). V trimming: 0 bases; J trimming: 8 bases; junction bases outside the gene matches: 8. This CDR3 region has 15 residues. For the CDR3, the DNA is TGTGCCAGCAGTTTATCTATGGCAGGGGGCGGGGGCTACACCTTC. Translation gives CASSLSMAGGGGYTF.

The count of this clone is one. The gene calls are TRBV14 and TRBJ1-2, with 7 positions matching TRBD1. The CDR3 consists of 15 residues. After removal of 1 base from V and 4 bases from J, the junction contained 6 bases not matched to a gene. In germline, CDR1 is SGHDN, CDR2 FVKESK. CDR3 in amino acids: CASSQGSGQRYGYTF. CDR3 bases: TGTGCCAGCAGCCAAGGCTCGGGACAGCGCTATGGCTACACCTTC.

There are a few counts of this clone. The chain uses TRBV29-1 and TRBJ1-2, with TRBD1 matching over 9 bases. V gave up 5 bases and J gave up 4 bases; unmatched junction bases: 17. This CDR3 is built from 17 residues. The V gene's germline CDR1 is SQVTM and CDR2 ANQGSEA. The CDR3 protein is CSVHPVGGTGKAYGYTF. In DNA, the CDR3 is TGCAGCGTTCACCCGGTGGGAGGGACAGGGAAGGCCTATGGCTACACCTTC.

The gene calls are TRBV4-1 and TRBJ2-5; 8 bases agree with TRBD1. The CDR3 loop spans 16 amino acids. CDR1 is MGHRA and CDR2 is YSYEKL in the germline V gene. Trimming cost V 0 bases and J 5 bases; bases outside gene matches: 8. The CDR3 region is CASSQDPDRGRETQYF. The CDR3 region has the DNA TGCGCCAGCAGCCAAGATCCTGACAGGGGTCGGGAGACCCAGTACTTC.

The chain joins TRBV9 to TRBJ2-7, with 9 nucleotides matching TRBD1. In germline, CDR1 is SGDLS, CDR2 YYNGEE. The CDR3 has 12 amino acids. The junction had 0 bases not matched to a gene; V was cut back by 3 bases and J by 5 bases. The CDR3 DNA follows: TGTGCCAGCAGCGGGACAGGGGACGAGCAGTACTTC. Its protein product is CASSGTGDEQYF.

The CDR3 DNA reads TGCAGCGTTCCCGGATTTATTGAAGCTTTCTTT. It codes for CSVPGFIEAFF. The V gene is TRBV29-1, the J gene TRBJ1-1; D remains unclear. Trimming took 5 bases from V and 7 from J, leaving 11 bases between them. Germline CDR1 SQVTM, CDR2 ANQGSEA. This CDR3 region has 11 residues.

V is TRBV30 and J is TRBJ2-2; the D gene is possibly TRBD1 (5 bases). Germline V gives CDR1 GTSNPN, CDR2 SVGIG (reference sequence). The CDR3 sequence is 12 residues long. Trimming took off 3 bases at V and 6 bases at J, with 8 bases between the two ends. The CDR3 reads CAWRDSSGELFF. The CDR3 coding sequence is TGTGCCTGGAGAGACAGTTCCGGGGAGCTGTTTTTT.

The J gene is TRBJ2-7, the V gene TRBV9; D unclear. CDR1 and CDR2 (germline): SGDLS, YYNGEE. CDR3 size: 11 residues. V dropped 3 bases and J dropped 0 bases, with 1 base sitting between them. The CDR3 bases are TGTGCCAGCAGCGCCTCCTACGAGCAGTACTTC. Residues: CASSASYEQYF.

The chain carries TRBV20-1 and TRBJ1-2; D not resolved. Looked up from germline, CDR1 is DFQATT and CDR2 is SNEGSKA (reference sequence). The CDR3 spans 11 residues. Trimming removed 5 bases from V and 4 bases from J, with 8 bases in between. CDR3: CSAYLTYGYTF. The CDR3 DNA is TGCAGTGCTTATCTCACCTATGGCTACACCTTC.